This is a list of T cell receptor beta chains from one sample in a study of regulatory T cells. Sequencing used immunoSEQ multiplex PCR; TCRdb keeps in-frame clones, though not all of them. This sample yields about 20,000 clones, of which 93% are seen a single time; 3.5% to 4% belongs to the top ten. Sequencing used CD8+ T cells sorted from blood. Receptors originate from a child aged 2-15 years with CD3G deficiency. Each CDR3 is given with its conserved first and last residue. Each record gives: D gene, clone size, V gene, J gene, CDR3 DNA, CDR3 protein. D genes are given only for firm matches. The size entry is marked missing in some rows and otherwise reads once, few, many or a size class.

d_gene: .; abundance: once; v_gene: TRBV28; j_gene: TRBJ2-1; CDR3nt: TGTGCCAGCAGTTTATTCGCTGGAAACGCCTACAATGAGCAGTTCTTC; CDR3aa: CASSLFAGNAYNEQFF
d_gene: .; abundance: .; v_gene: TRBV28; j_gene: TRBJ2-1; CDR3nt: TGTGCCAGCAGCGCACAGGGTTATGAGCAGTTCTTC; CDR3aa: CASSAQGYEQFF
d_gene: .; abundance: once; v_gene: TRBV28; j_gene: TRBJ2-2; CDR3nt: TGTGCCAGCACCGGGGGCACCGGGGAGCTGTTTTTT; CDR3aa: CASTGGTGELFF
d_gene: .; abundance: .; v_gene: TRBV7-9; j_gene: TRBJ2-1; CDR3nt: TGTGCCAGCAGCTTAGGGGGCCCCCATGAGCAGTTCTTC; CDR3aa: CASSLGGPHEQFF
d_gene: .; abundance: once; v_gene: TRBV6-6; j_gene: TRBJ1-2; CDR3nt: TGTGCCAGCAGTTACTCGAGTGGGGCAGGGGATGGCTACACCTTC; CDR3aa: CASSYSSGAGDGYTF
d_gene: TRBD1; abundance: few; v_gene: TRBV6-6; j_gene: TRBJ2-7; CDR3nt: TGTGCCAGCAGTTACTCAGGGGGCGGCGACGAGCAGTACTTC; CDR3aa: CASSYSGGGDEQYF
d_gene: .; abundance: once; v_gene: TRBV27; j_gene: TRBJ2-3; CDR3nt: TGTGCCAGCAGTTGGGCCAGCACAGATACGCAGTATTTT; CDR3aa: CASSWASTDTQYF
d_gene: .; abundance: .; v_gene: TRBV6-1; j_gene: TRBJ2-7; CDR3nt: TGTGCCAGCAGCCTAGGAGATTCCACCTACGAGCAGTACTTC; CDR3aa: CASSLGDSTYEQYF
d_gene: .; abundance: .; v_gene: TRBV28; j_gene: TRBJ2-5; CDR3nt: TGTGCCAGCAGTAGAGACAGAGAGCAGTACTTC; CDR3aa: CASSRDREQYF
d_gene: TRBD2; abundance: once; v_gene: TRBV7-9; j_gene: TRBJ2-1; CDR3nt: TGTGCCAGCAGCCCGCGGGAGGGTAGGGTCAATGAGCAGTTCTTC; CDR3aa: CASSPREGRVNEQFF
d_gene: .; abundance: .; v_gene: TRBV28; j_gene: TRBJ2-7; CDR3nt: TGTGCCAGCAGTTTTAAGGGGTCCGGTGGTTACGAGCAGTACTTC; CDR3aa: CASSFKGSGGYEQYF
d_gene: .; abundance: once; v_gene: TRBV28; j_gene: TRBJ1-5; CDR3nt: TGTGCCAGCAGTTTGCGTGGGGACAATCAGCCCCAGCATTTT; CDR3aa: CASSLRGDNQPQHF
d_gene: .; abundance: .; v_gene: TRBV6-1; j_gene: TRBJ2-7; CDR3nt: TGTGCCACGGGAAGCTACGAGCAGTACTTC; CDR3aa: CATGSYEQYF
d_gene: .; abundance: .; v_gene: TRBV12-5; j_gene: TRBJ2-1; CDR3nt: TGTGCTAGTGGTTTGTGGAATGAGCAGTTCTTC; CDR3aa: CASGLWNEQFF
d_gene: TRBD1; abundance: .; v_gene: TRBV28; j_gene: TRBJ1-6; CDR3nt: TGTGCCAGCAGTTTGGCCTATATGACAGGGTCGAATTCACCCCTCCACTTT; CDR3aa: CASSLAYMTGSNSPLHF
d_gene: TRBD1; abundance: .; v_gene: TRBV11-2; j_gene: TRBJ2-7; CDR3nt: TGTGCCAGCAGCCTCGGGACAGGCTACGAGCAGTACTTC; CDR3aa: CASSLGTGYEQYF
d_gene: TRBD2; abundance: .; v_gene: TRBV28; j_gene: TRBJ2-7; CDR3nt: TGTGCCAGCAGTCCTCATACGGGACTAGCGGGTTTGGAGCAGTACTTC; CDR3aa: CASSPHTGLAGLEQYF
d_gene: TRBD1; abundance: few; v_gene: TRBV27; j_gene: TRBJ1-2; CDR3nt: TGTGCCAGCAGTTTTGCAGGGGGCGACGGCTACACCTTC; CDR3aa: CASSFAGGDGYTF
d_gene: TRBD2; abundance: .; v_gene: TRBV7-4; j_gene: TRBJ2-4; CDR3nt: TGTGCCAGCAGCCCTCCCCAGACTAGCGGGAGAGCCAAAAACATTCAGTACTTC; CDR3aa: CASSPPQTSGRAKNIQYF
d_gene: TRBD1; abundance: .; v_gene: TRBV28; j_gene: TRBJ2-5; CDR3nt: TGTGCCAGCAGTTTAGACAGGGTGGGGGAGACCCAGTACTTC; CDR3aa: CASSLDRVGETQYF
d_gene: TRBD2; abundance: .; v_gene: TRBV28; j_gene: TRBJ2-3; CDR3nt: TGTGCCAGCAGTTTCAGGACTAGCGGGAGGGGTGATACGCAGTATTTT; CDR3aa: CASSFRTSGRGDTQYF
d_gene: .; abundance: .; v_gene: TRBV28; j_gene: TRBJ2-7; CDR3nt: TGTGCCACTTCGAACCGGGACGGGAACTACGAGCAGTACTTC; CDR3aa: CATSNRDGNYEQYF
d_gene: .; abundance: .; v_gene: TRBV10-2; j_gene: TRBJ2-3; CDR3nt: TGCGCCAGCAGTGAGCGTGCTAGCACAGATACGCAGTATTTT; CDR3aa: CASSERASTDTQYF
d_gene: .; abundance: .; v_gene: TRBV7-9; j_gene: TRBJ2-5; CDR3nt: TGTGCCAGCGGAGGAGAGACCCAGTACTTC; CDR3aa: CASGGETQYF
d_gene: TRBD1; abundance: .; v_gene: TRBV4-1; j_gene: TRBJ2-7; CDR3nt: TGCGCCAGCAGCCTCCGGACAGGAGATTACGAGCAGTACTTC; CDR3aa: CASSLRTGDYEQYF
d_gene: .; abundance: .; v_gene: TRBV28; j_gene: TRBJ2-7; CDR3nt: TGTGCCAGCAGTTTCGGGTACAGCCCGGGAGACGAGCAGTACTTC; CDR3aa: CASSFGYSPGDEQYF
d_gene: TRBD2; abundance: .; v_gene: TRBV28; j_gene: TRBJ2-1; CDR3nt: TGTGCCAGCAGTTCTTACCCCCCTCGGGGGACTAGCTCTCACAATGAGCAGTTCTTC; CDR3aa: CASSSYPPRGTSSHNEQFF
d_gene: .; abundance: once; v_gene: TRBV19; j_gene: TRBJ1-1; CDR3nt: TGTGCCAGTAGTCCCCTAAGGGGGGGTACTGAAGCTTTCTTT; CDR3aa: CASSPLRGGTEAFF
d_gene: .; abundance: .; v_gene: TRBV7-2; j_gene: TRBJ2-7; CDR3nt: TGTGCCAGCAGCTTAGGTTGGAACCGCGAGGGGTACTTC; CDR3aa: CASSLGWNREGYF
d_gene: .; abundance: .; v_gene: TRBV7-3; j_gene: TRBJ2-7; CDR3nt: TGTGCCAGCAGCCGGGACCCCTTGGACGAGCAGTACTTC; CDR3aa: CASSRDPLDEQYF
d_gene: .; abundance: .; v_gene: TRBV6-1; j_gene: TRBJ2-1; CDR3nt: TGTGCCAGCAGTGGACGGATCAATGAGCAGTTCTTC; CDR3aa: CASSGRINEQFF
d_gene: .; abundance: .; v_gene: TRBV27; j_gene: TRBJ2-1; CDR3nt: TGTGCCAGCAGTTTATCCGGGGGCGGAGAGCAGTTCTTC; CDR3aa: CASSLSGGGEQFF
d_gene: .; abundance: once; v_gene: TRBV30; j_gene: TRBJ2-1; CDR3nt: TGTGCCTGGAGTGCGACCAGCCCCAGTAGTGAGCAGTTCTTC; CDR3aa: CAWSATSPSSEQFF
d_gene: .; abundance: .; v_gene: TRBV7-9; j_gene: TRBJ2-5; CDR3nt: TGTGCCAGCAGCTTAGGACCCTCCCGCGGGGAGACCCAGTACTTC; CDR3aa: CASSLGPSRGETQYF
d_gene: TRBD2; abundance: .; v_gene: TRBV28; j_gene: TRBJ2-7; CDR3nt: TGTGCCAGCAGTATCCGGGACTACTACGAGCAGTACTTC; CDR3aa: CASSIRDYYEQYF
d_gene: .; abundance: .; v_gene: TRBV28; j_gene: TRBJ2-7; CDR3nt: TGTGCCAGCAGTTTAGGGGCAACCTACGAGCAGTACTTC; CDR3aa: CASSLGATYEQYF
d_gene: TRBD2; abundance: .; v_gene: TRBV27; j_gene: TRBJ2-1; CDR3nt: TGTGCCAGCAGGCCGGGACTAGCCTACAATGAGCAGTTCTTC; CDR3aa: CASRPGLAYNEQFF